Below are 28 T cell receptor beta chains sequenced from a single sample in a study of T cell changes during pregnancy in multiple sclerosis. Only in-frame clones appear in the TCRdb table, and some are missing; sequencing was by immunoSEQ multiplex PCR. The sample has about 18,000 clones; just over 85% are singletons. This sample comprised CD8+ T cells from peripheral blood mononuclear cells, obtained in the third trimester of pregnancy. These TCRs come from a female donor in good health, enrolled as a control in a pregnancy study.

The V call is TRBV9, the J call TRBJ1-2; a possible D gene is TRBD1 (6 bases). V was trimmed by 0 bases and J by 4 bases, leaving 19 bases between them. CDR3 length: 17 amino acids. In germline, CDR1 is SGDLS, CDR2 YYNGEE. CDR3 amino acids: CASSVGPLGQSTYGYTF. In DNA form, the CDR3 reads TGTGCCAGCAGCGTAGGCCCCCTCGGACAGTCGACCTATGGCTACACCTTC.

The table lists this clone with a count of one. V is TRBV13 and J is TRBJ2-2; 11 positions agree with TRBD2. V was clipped by 5 bases and J by 7 bases; unmatched bases: 12. The germline V gene encodes CDR1 PRHDT and CDR2 FYEKMQ (reference sequence). This CDR3 contains 17 residues. CDR3 nucleotides: TGTGCCAGCAGCCTACCCACTAGCGGGGGCCCTATCGGGGAGCTGTTTTTT. This codes for CASSLPTSGGPIGELFF.

The chain combines TRBV7-9 with TRBJ1-1; TRBD1 agrees at 9 bases. CDR1 is SEHNR, CDR2 FQNEAQ, per germline (reference sequence). Losses at the gene ends were 5 bases for V and 3 bases for J; bases not matched to a gene: 7. This CDR3 has 15 amino acids. DNA for the CDR3: TGTGCCAGCAGCCGGGGGGACAGGGAGTACACTGAAGCTTTCTTT. Its translation is CASSRGDREYTEAFF. Filled out from reference TRBV7-9 and TRBJ1-1, the complete variable domain reads DTGVSQNPRHKITKRGQNVTFRCDPISEHNRLYWYRQTLGQGPEFLTYFQNEAQLEKSRLLSDRFSAERPKGSFSTLEIQRTEQGDSAMYLCASSRGDREYTEAFFGQGTRLTVV.

This chain uses TRBV25-1 with TRBJ1-6, with TRBD1 matching over 7 bases. Germline V gene data show CDR1 as MGHDK and CDR2 as SYGVNS. This CDR3 has 17 residues. Trimming at V came to 3 bases and at J to 6 bases, leaving 11 bases not matched to a gene. For the CDR3, the DNA is TGTGCCAGCAGTGATGAGGCAGGGGGGTCCCCTAATTCACCCCTCCACTTT. It translates to CASSDEAGGSPNSPLHF. Filled out from reference TRBV25-1 and TRBJ1-6, the complete variable domain reads EADIYQTPRYLVIGTGKKITLECSQTMGHDKMYWYQQDPGMELHLIHYSYGVNSTEKGDLSSESTVSRIRTEHFPLTLESARPSHTSQYLCASSDEAGGSPNSPLHFGNGTRLTVT.

This clone was counted a single time. This chain joins TRBV5-8 and TRBJ1-1; 12 nucleotides match TRBD1. Germline CDR1 reads SGHTS; CDR2 reads YDEGEE. Trimming took 0 bases from V and 6 from J; bases not matched to a gene: 6. This CDR3 has 16 amino acids. The CDR3 nucleotides are TGTGCCAGCAGCTTGGGCACGGGACAGGGGGCGGCTGAAGCTTTCTTT. The encoded protein is CASSLGTGQGAAEAFF.

The chain is built from TRBV27 and TRBJ1-3; 8 bases map to TRBD1. The V segment lost 8 bases and the J segment 8 bases; nucleotides outside the gene matches: 8. The CDR3 covers 13 residues. The germline CDR1 and CDR2 sequences are MNHEY and SMNVEV (reference sequence). The CDR3: CASGLDRADTIYF. The CDR3 DNA reads TGTGCCAGCGGCCTGGACAGGGCAGACACCATATATTTT.

The V call is TRBV14, the J call TRBJ2-3; D gene uncertain. V was trimmed by 4 bases and J by 6 bases, leaving 11 bases between them. CDR1 is SGHDN, CDR2 FVKESK, per germline. The CDR3 covers 13 residues. CDR3 bases: TGTGCCAGCAGCCCCCTTTTGGAGGATACGCAGTATTTT. It is translated as CASSPLLEDTQYF.

This clone was detected a few times. This rearrangement joins TRBV10-3 to TRBJ2-3; D might be TRBD2 (5 bases). Germline CDR1 ENHRY, CDR2 SYGVKD. The germline V and J ends were trimmed by 7 bases and 5 bases, with 7 bases remaining between them. The CDR3 totals 11 residues. The CDR3 nucleotides are TGTGCCATCAAGGCGGGAGATACGCAGTATTTT. Encoded protein: CAIKAGDTQYF.

As to this clone: The same CDR3 can be traced to other DNA sequences in this sample. The chain carries TRBV6-5 and TRBJ2-2, with D tentatively TRBD1 (5 bases). CDR1 MNHEY and CDR2 SVGAGI come from the germline V gene. Trimming stripped 8 bases from V and 7 bases from J, with 20 bases between. This CDR3 is 15 amino acids long. The CDR3 sequence is CASPPQRCRGGELFF. CDR3 nucleotides: TGTGCCAGCCCCCCTCAGCGTTGTAGGGGCGGGGAGCTGTTTTTT.

The chain recombines TRBV7-3 with TRBJ2-5; the D is unclear. CDR1 SGHTA and CDR2 FQGTGA come from the germline V gene. With 2 bases removed from V and 4 bases from J, the gap between germline ends came to 8 bases. This CDR3 is 13 amino acids long. The CDR3, as DNA: TGTGCCAGCAGCTTATTGGCTGGAGAGACCCAGTACTTC. Amino acid sequence: CASSLLAGETQYF.

This rearrangement joins TRBV7-2 to TRBJ2-7; D perhaps matches TRBD1 (7 bases). The CDR3 length is 15 residues. Germline assignment: CDR1 SGHTA and CDR2 FQGNSA. The V and J ends lost 1 base and 0 bases respectively, with 10 bases between them. CDR3 residues: CASSLGQGGSYEQYF. CDR3 DNA sequence: TGTGCCAGCAGCTTAGGACAGGGAGGCTCCTACGAGCAGTACTTC.

Here the CDR3 reads CASGSDYSNQPQHF. CDR3 coding DNA: TGCGCCAGCGGGTCTGACTATAGCAATCAGCCCCAGCATTTT. The V and J genes are TRBV4-3 and TRBJ1-5; D call uncertain. Germline CDR1 and CDR2: LGHNA and YSLEER. CDR3 length: 14 residues. The V gene lost 8 bases and the J gene lost 0 bases, with 11 bases spanning the gap.

The V and J genes are TRBV9 and TRBJ1-1, with D unresolved. The ends were cut back, 1 base at V and 3 bases at J, with 13 bases in the middle. The germline V gene encodes CDR1 SGDLS and CDR2 YYNGEE. The CDR3 is 15 amino acids. CDR3 in DNA: TGTGCCAGCAGCGTAAATACGTATCGGGACACTGAAGCTTTCTTT. Translation gives CASSVNTYRDTEAFF. Together with reference TRBV9 and TRBJ1-1, the CDR3 gives the full variable domain: DSGVTQTPKHLITATGQRVTLRCSPRSGDLSVYWYQQSLDQGLQFLIQYYNGEERAKGNILERFSAQQFPDLHSELNLSSLELGDSALYFCASSVNTYRDTEAFFGQGTRLTVV.

This chain links TRBV9 with TRBJ2-7; maybe TRBD2 (5 bases). Germline CDR1 SGDLS, CDR2 YYNGEE. The length of the CDR3 is 15 residues. Trimming shortened V by 0 bases and J by 2 bases, and 12 bases separated the two germline ends. The CDR3 sequence is CASSVEGSETYEQYF. CDR3 DNA: TGTGCCAGCAGCGTAGAAGGGAGTGAAACCTACGAGCAGTACTTC. Together with reference TRBV9 and TRBJ2-7, the CDR3 gives the full variable domain: DSGVTQTPKHLITATGQRVTLRCSPRSGDLSVYWYQQSLDQGLQFLIQYYNGEERAKGNILERFSAQQFPDLHSELNLSSLELGDSALYFCASSVEGSETYEQYFGPGTRLTVT.

The chain recombines TRBV9 with TRBJ2-7, with no clear D. From germline, CDR1 is SGDLS and CDR2 YYNGEE. The CDR3 extends over 14 amino acids. V dropped 1 base and J dropped 2 bases, with 10 bases sitting between them. The CDR3 bases are TGTGCCAGCAGCGTAACGGTTTCGCCCTACGAGCAGTACTTC. It encodes CASSVTVSPYEQYF.

The chain carries TRBV9 and TRBJ2-1; D call uncertain. V dropped 4 bases and J dropped 6 bases, with 11 bases sitting between them. CDR1 and CDR2 (germline): SGDLS, YYNGEE. The CDR3 spans 13 residues. The CDR3 bases are TGTGCCAGCAGCCACGGTAATCCCAATGAGCAGTTCTTC. Translated: CASSHGNPNEQFF. Drawing the rest from reference TRBV9 and TRBJ2-1, the complete variable domain is DSGVTQTPKHLITATGQRVTLRCSPRSGDLSVYWYQQSLDQGLQFLIQYYNGEERAKGNILERFSAQQFPDLHSELNLSSLELGDSALYFCASSHGNPNEQFFGPGTRLTVL.

The rearrangement joins TRBV4-3 to TRBJ2-2; D perhaps matches TRBD1 (6 bases). The germline gives CDR1 LGHNA, CDR2 YSLEER. Trimming took 1 base from V and 8 from J, leaving 14 bases between them. This CDR3 is 15 amino acids long. In DNA, the CDR3 is TGCGCCAGCAGCCAAGCCAGGCAGGGGAGTGGGGAGCTGTTTTTT. This encodes CASSQARQGSGELFF.

J is TRBJ2-3 and V is TRBV19, with 10 bases aligning to TRBD2. The germline V gene encodes CDR1 LNHDA and CDR2 SQIVND (reference sequence). The ends lost 9 bases at V and 2 bases at J; junction bases unmatched: 11. This CDR3 region has 16 residues. The CDR3 spells CASARLAGGNTDTQYF. Written as DNA, the CDR3 is TGTGCCAGCGCCAGACTAGCGGGCGGTAACACAGATACGCAGTATTTT. Full variable domain (outside the CDR3, taken from reference TRBV19 and TRBJ2-3): DGGITQSPKYLFRKEGQNVTLSCEQNLNHDAMYWYRQDPGQGLRLIYYSQIVNDFQKGDIAEGYSVSREKKESFPLTVTSAQKNPTAFYLCASARLAGGNTDTQYFGPGTRLTVL.

The CDR3 spells CASGGEYSYEQYF. The CDR3 DNA sequence: TGTGCCAGCGGGGGGGAGTATTCCTACGAGCAGTACTTC. This chain joins TRBV5-5 and TRBJ2-7; TRBD2 matches 7 bases. CDR3 size: 13 residues. In germline, CDR1 is SGHKS, CDR2 YYEKEE (reference sequence). J was trimmed by 1 base and V by 7 bases; bases with no gene match: 5.

This clone was seen only once. The chain couples TRBV4-3 to TRBJ2-3; TRBD2 agrees at 12 bases. The CDR3 loop spans 17 amino acids. Germline V CDR1 and CDR2: LGHNA, YSLEER. V gave up 0 bases and J gave up 6 bases; unmatched junction bases: 7. CDR3 in DNA: TGCGCCAGCAGCCAAGATCGGTCTAGCGGGGGGGCGGATACGCAGTATTTT. This encodes CASSQDRSSGGADTQYF.

This clone rates as medium-sized. This chain links TRBV7-3 with TRBJ1-2; 7 bases agree with TRBD1. The length of the CDR3 is 13 residues. Germline-derived CDR1 and CDR2 are SGHTA and FQGTGA. V lost 5 bases to trimming and J lost 7 bases; unmatched junction nucleotides: 7. The CDR3 spells CASSADRAGGYTF. For the CDR3, the DNA is TGTGCCAGCAGCGCCGACAGGGCGGGTGGCTACACCTTC.

The CDR3 nucleotides read TGTGCCAGCAGCTCGTCCCGGGACTATGGAGGGCAGTTCTTC. As protein: CASSSSRDYGGQFF. The chain combines TRBV7-9 with TRBJ2-1, with TRBD2 matching over 7 bases. The CDR3 is 14 amino acids. Germline trimming cut 4 bases from V and 12 bases from J; bases unmatched to any gene: 12. CDR1 is SEHNR, CDR2 FQNEAQ, per germline (reference sequence).

The rearrangement uses TRBV4-2 and TRBJ2-1; 7 nucleotides align to TRBD1. This CDR3 contains 14 residues. In germline, CDR1 is LGHNA, CDR2 YNFKEQ. Trimming took 1 base from V and 6 from J; bases not matched to a gene: 3. CDR3 nucleotide sequence: TGTGCCAGCAGCCAAGGCGACAGGGCCAATGAGCAGTTCTTC. Translating it yields CASSQGDRANEQFF.

This clone was recorded once. This chain links TRBV6-4 with TRBJ2-2; weak D call: TRBD2 (6 bases). Germline loops: CDR1 MRHNA, CDR2 SNTAGT. The V end was cut by 4 bases, the J end by 1 base, with 7 bases between. The CDR3 is 14 residues long. The CDR3, as DNA: TGTGCCAGCAGTGTGGAGGGGAACACCGGGGAGCTGTTTTTT. Translating gives CASSVEGNTGELFF.

This clone was detected only a few times. This chain joins TRBV7-3 and TRBJ2-1; 7 bases fit TRBD2. The V gene's germline CDR1 is SGHTA and CDR2 FQGTGA. The CDR3 has 13 residues. Trimming at V came to 8 bases and at J to 4 bases, leaving 5 bases not matched to a gene. The CDR3 here is CASASGAYNEQFF. Here the CDR3 DNA reads TGTGCCAGCGCGAGCGGGGCATACAATGAGCAGTTCTTC.

The rearrangement links TRBV27 to TRBJ2-3, with D maybe TRBD2 (7 bases). The CDR3 runs 14 residues. Trimming removed 4 bases from V and 4 bases from J, with 12 bases in between. Germline V gene lookup returns CDR1 MNHEY and CDR2 SMNVEV (reference sequence). The CDR3: CASSWGGQADTQYF. In DNA, the CDR3 is TGTGCCAGCAGTTGGGGGGGCCAGGCAGATACGCAGTATTTT.

The V and J genes are TRBV4-2 and TRBJ1-5; D perhaps matches TRBD1 (6 bases). V dropped 1 base and J dropped 2 bases, with 15 bases sitting between them. Germline V gene data show CDR1 as LGHNA and CDR2 as YNFKEQ. The CDR3 is made up of 17 amino acids. The CDR3 here is CASSQVSGGRGNQPQHF. The CDR3 DNA reads TGTGCCAGCAGCCAAGTTTCGGGGGGGCGCGGCAATCAGCCCCAGCATTTT.

The V call is TRBV28, the J call TRBJ2-5, with 7 bases lining up with TRBD2. V trimming: 6 bases; J trimming: 5 bases; junction bases outside the gene matches: 12. The CDR3 covers 15 residues. Germline V gene data show CDR1 as MDHEN and CDR2 as SYDVKM. CDR3 in amino acids: CASRPVPPGGETQYF. CDR3 bases: TGTGCCAGCAGGCCAGTTCCCCCCGGGGGGGAGACCCAGTACTTC. Full variable domain (outside the CDR3, taken from reference TRBV28 and TRBJ2-5): DVKVTQSSRYLVKRTGEKVFLECVQDMDHENMFWYRQDPGLGLRLIYFSYDVKMKEKGDIPEGYSVSREKKERFSLILESASTNQTSMYLCASRPVPPGGETQYFGPGTRLLVL.